The clone carrying this TCR beta chain was detected ten times or more. Every patient was untreated before thyroid surgery. TCRdb re-called the PCR reads through MiXCR. The data show 30,000 to 50,000 clones, 18% seen once. This record comes from a study of metastatic and nonmetastatic thyroid tumors. The germline V gene encodes CDR1 SGHTA and CDR2 FQGNSA. The CDR3 consists of 17 residues. V lost 4 bases, J lost 3 bases, and 19 bases lay in between. This sequence joins TRBV7-2 and TRBJ1-5, with D possibly TRBD1 on 5 matching bases. The sample consisted of tumor tissue. The sequence was obtained from a female donor with papillary thyroid cancer or a benign thyroid nodule (not recorded which). Some clones in this sample may be carry-over from other donors' samples. CDR3 in DNA: TGTGCCAGCAGCTCACACGGGGACGGATTACTCAATCAGCCCCAGCATTTT. This encodes CASSSHGDGLLNQPQHF.